The sequence of this T cell receptor beta chain was determined in a study of blood T cell repertoires in COVID-19. Trimming stripped 6 bases from V and 3 bases from J, with 15 bases between. This CDR3 region has 14 residues. Germline CDR1 is MDHEN and CDR2 is SYDVKM. Profiled with immunoSEQ multiplex PCR; TCRdb holds only in-frame clones, not every one. The table records over 200,000 clones, approximately 90% of them present only once. The specimen was PBMCs or T cells enriched from blood (not recorded which). The chain joins TRBV28 to TRBJ2-7; D remains unclear. This clonotype was sampled from a man between 18 and 35 years old with acute COVID-19. CDR3 loop: CASSALTGSYEQYF. The DNA for the CDR3 is TGTGCCAGCAGCGCCTTGACGGGTAGCTACGAGCAGTACTTC. Variable domain in full (rest from reference TRBV28 and TRBJ2-7): DVKVTQSSRYLVKRTGEKVFLECVQDMDHENMFWYRQDPGLGLRLIYFSYDVKMKEKGDIPEGYSVSREKKERFSLILESASTNQTSMYLCASSALTGSYEQYFGPGTRLTVT.